Below are 9 T cell receptor beta chains sequenced from a single sample in a study of Graves' ophthalmopathy and Graves' hyperthyroidism. Using RNA transcripts, the TCR beta CDR3 regions were amplified. Amplification began with first-round RT-PCR using HTBI primers, then second-round multiplex PCR was performed. TCRdb analysed the multiplex PCR reads with MiXCR anew, one entry per CDR3 protein. The sample records approximately 540,000 distinct CDR3 sequences, 35% to 40% being singletons. The sample was peripheral blood or thyroid tissue (not recorded which). Receptor source: an adult man with Graves' hyperthyroidism.

The chain couples TRBV11-2 to TRBJ2-1, with TRBD2 identical over 8 bases. This CDR3 is 17 amino acids long. Per germline, CDR1 SGHAT and CDR2 FQNNGV. The ends lost 2 bases at V and 7 bases at J; junction bases unmatched: 13. The CDR3 reads CASSLSIDGRAWNEQFF. For the CDR3, the DNA is TGTGCCAGCAGCTTATCTATCGACGGGAGGGCCTGGAATGAGCAGTTCTTC.

This chain joins TRBV7-9 and TRBJ1-2; D is undetermined. Germline CDR1 and CDR2: SEHNR and FQNEAQ (reference sequence). Trimming cost V 5 bases and J 6 bases, with 10 bases left between them. The CDR3 is 12 residues long. The CDR3 sequence: CASSLTRDGYTF. CDR3 coding DNA: TGTGCCAGCAGCCTGACAAGGGATGGCTACACCTTC.

V and J are TRBV10-3 and TRBJ2-7; unclear D gene. The germline V and J ends were trimmed by 3 bases and 2 bases, with 14 bases remaining between them. The CDR3 totals 15 residues. From germline, CDR1 is ENHRY and CDR2 SYGVKD. In DNA, the CDR3 is TGTGCCATCAGTGACGCGACGGATAGCCCCTACGAGCAGTACTTC. Translated: CAISDATDSPYEQYF.

There are many counts of this clonotype. This chain joins TRBV20-1 and TRBJ2-7, with D possibly TRBD2 on 7 matching bases. Germline V gives CDR1 DFQATT, CDR2 SNEGSKA (reference sequence). CDR3 length: 15 residues. Trimming left V 5 bases short and J 3 bases short, with 20 bases between. For the CDR3, the DNA is TGCAGTGCTCGCTCTTTGGGCGGGGGCCACTACGAGCAGTACTTC. Encoded protein: CSARSLGGGHYEQYF.

This clonotype has just one count. Being one base from a much bigger clone, this may be a read error. The conserved final phenylalanine or tryptophan is absent from the CDR3, which likely points to a read error. The gene calls are TRBV7-2 and TRBJ1-2; 8 bases align to TRBD1. V dropped 5 bases and J dropped 5; count of bases not matched to a gene: 10. The CDR3 consists of 15 residues. Germline V gene lookup returns CDR1 SGHTA and CDR2 FQGNSA. The CDR3 coding sequence is TGTGCCAGCAGCCCCTCAGGACAGGGCTGGTATGGCTACACCTCC. This translates into CASSPSGQGWYGYTS.

Notes on this clonotype: One base away lies a much larger clone, so this may be a sequencing read error. CDR3 in DNA: TGTGCCACTATCAGATGGGAGGACCAAGAGACCCAGTACTTC. Encoded protein: CATIRWEDQETQYF. The rearrangement uses TRBV2 and TRBJ2-5, with TRBD2 as a possible D gene (6 bases). Germline V gene sequence: CDR1 SNHLY, CDR2 FYNNEI. V was shortened by 10 bases and J by 0 bases, with 15 bases between the two germline ends. This CDR3 contains 14 residues.

This clonotype is a singleton in its sample. A much larger clone lies a single base off, so this may be a read error. The gene calls are TRBV9 and TRBJ2-6, with 8 bases that match TRBD2. This CDR3 spans 15 amino acids. Per germline, CDR1 SGDLS and CDR2 YYNGEE. The ends lost 4 bases at V and 3 bases at J; junction bases unmatched: 3. CDR3 residues: CASSSTSVGANVLTF. DNA for the CDR3: TGTGCCAGCAGCTCGACTAGCGTTGGGGCCAACGTCCTGACTTTC.

The CDR3: CSSGDRAGETQYF. The CDR3 DNA is TGCAGCTCCGGTGACAGGGCGGGTGAGACCCAGTACTTC. The rearrangement uses TRBV29-1 and TRBJ2-5, with 7 bases fitting TRBD1. Germline CDR1 and CDR2: SQVTM and ANQGSEA. The CDR3 length is 13 residues. Germline trimming cut 8 bases from V and 5 bases from J; bases unmatched to any gene: 11.

This clonotype was recorded at least ten times. The J gene is TRBJ2-2, the V gene TRBV20-1; D uncertain. V dropped 5 bases and J dropped 7 bases, with 8 bases sitting between them. The CDR3 contains 11 residues. From germline, CDR1 is DFQATT and CDR2 SNEGSKA (reference sequence). Here the CDR3 DNA reads TGCAGTGCTGACATTCACGGGGAGCTGTTTTTT. Protein product: CSADIHGELFF.